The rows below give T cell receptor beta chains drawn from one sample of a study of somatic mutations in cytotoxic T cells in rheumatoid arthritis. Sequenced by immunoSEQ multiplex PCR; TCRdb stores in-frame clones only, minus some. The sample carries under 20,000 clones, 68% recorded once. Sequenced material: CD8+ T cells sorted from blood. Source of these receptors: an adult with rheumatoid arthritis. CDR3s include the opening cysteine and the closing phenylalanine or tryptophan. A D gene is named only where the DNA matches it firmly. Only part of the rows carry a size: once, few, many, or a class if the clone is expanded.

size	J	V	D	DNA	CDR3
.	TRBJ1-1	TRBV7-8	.	TGTGCCAGCAGCCCCGAGGAGGCTGGGACGAACACTGAAGCTTTCTTT	CASSPEEAGTNTEAFF
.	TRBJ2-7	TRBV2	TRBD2	TGTGCCAGCAGTGGGTTGGCGGGGGGCCGATACGAGCAGTACTTC	CASSGLAGGRYEQYF
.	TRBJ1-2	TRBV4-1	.	TGCGCCAGCAGCCAACTGGGGCCCCAGGGAAACTATGGCTACACCTTC	CASSQLGPQGNYGYTF
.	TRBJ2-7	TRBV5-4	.	TGTGCCAGCAGCTTAGGAGGCAGGGAATCCTACGAGCAGTACTTC	CASSLGGRESYEQYF
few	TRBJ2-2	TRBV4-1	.	TGCGCCAGCAGCCAGAGTGCTAACACCGGGGAGCTGTTTTTT	CASSQSANTGELFF
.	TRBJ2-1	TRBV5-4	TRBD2	TGTGCCAGCAGCTTGGCCGGGACTAGCAATGAGCAGTTCTTC	CASSLAGTSNEQFF
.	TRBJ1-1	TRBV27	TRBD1	TGTGCCAGCAGTTTAACGGCAGGGGGGGACACTGAAGCTTTCTTT	CASSLTAGGDTEAFF
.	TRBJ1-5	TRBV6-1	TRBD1	TGTGCCAGCAGGACCGGGACAGGGGGCGGTCAGCCCCAGCATTTT	CASRTGTGGGQPQHF
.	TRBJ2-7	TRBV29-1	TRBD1	TGCAGCGCAAGGACAGGCGGCTACGAGCAGTACTTC	CSARTGGYEQYF
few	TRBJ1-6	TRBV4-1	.	TGCGCCAGCAGCCAAGATATTCGGGGCGGATGGGACTTT	CASSQDIRGGWDF
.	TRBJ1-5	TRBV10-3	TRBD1	TGTGCCATTGGGACAGGGGTTGATAGCAATCAGCCCCAGCATTTT	CAIGTGVDSNQPQHF
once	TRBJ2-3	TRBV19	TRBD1	TGTGCCAGTAGTTTCGGGACAGGGGCAGATACGCAGTATTTT	CASSFGTGADTQYF
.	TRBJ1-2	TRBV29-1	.	TGCAGCGTTGGGGATGGATGGGAAGGAGGCTACACCTTC	CSVGDGWEGGYTF
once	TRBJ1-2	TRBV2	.	TGTGCCAGCAGCTTTGGAGGGTATGGCTACACCTTC	CASSFGGYGYTF
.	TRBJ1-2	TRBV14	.	TGTGCCAGCAGCCGTTTACCCGGGACCGCGATTAACTATGGCTACACCTTC	CASSRLPGTAINYGYTF
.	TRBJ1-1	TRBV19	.	TGTGCCAGTAGTGCATACGGACAGTCAGACCTAACGAACACTGAAGCTTTCTTT	CASSAYGQSDLTNTEAFF
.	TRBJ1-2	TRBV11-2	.	TGTGCCAGCAGCTTGGCAGCTAACTATGGCTACACCTTC	CASSLAANYGYTF
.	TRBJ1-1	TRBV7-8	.	TGTGCCAGCAGCTCACCAGGGGTTACTGAAGCTTTCTTT	CASSSPGVTEAFF
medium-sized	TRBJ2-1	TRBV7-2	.	TGTGCCAGCAGCCTAAGTGGGGTCAATGAGCAGTTCTTC	CASSLSGVNEQFF
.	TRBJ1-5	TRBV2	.	TGTGCCAGCAGTGAGGGCAATCAGCCCCAGCATTTT	CASSEGNQPQHF
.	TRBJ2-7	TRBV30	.	TGTGCCTGGAGTATGGTCAGTTTGTCCTACGAGCAGTACTTC	CAWSMVSLSYEQYF
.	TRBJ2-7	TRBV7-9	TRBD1	TGTGCCAGCAGCTTTCCGGACAGGGGCGAGCAGTACTTC	CASSFPDRGEQYF
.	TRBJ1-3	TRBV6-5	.	TGTGCCAGCAGTTACTCCCCTGAAAACACCATATATTTT	CASSYSPENTIYF
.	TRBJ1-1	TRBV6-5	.	TGTGCCAGCAGTTATGACGGGGGGCGGGGAACTGAAGCTTTCTTT	CASSYDGGRGTEAFF
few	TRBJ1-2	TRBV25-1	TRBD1	TGTGCCAGCAGTACCTCGACAGGGGGAGGCTATGGCTACACCTTC	CASSTSTGGGYGYTF
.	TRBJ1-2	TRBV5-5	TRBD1	TGTGCCAGCAGCCCAGCCGGGACAGACTATGGCTACACCTTC	CASSPAGTDYGYTF
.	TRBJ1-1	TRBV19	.	TGTGCCAGTAGTAAGCACACTACACGGATGAACACTGAAGCTTTCTTT	CASSKHTTRMNTEAFF
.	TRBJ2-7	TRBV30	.	TGTGCCTGGGCGCCAGGGACAAAGTACGAGCAGTACTTC	CAWAPGTKYEQYF
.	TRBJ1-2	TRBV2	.	TGTGCCAGCAGTAACAACTATGGCTACACCTTC	CASSNNYGYTF
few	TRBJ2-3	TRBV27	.	TGTGCCAGCAGTCACGGCCAGAGACCAGATACGCAGTATTTT	CASSHGQRPDTQYF
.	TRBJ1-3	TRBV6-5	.	TGTGCCAGCAGTTTGGGCTCCTACTCTGGAAACACCATATATTTT	CASSLGSYSGNTIYF
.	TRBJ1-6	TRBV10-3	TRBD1	TGTGCCATCAGTAGGGGACAGGACTATTCACCCCTCCACTTT	CAISRGQDYSPLHF
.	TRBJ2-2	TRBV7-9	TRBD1	TGTGCCAGCAGCTTTTTAACAGGGGACACCGGGGAGCTGTTTTTT	CASSFLTGDTGELFF
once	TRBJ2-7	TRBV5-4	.	TGTGCCAGCAGCTGGGGGCCTCTACTCGGGGGTGAGCAGTACTTC	CASSWGPLLGGEQYF
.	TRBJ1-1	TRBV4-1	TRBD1	TGCGCCAGCAGCCAAGTGGGACAGGGGGCGGATGCTTTCTTT	CASSQVGQGADAFF